This T cell receptor beta chain was sequenced in a study of CD8 T cells in Susac syndrome. Reverse transcription of about 0.5 to 1 ug RNA used random hexamers. TCRdb reprocessed the immunoSEQ multiplex PCR reads with MiXCR, giving one entry per CDR3 protein. The sample yields 180,000 or so distinct CDR3 sequences, around 96% seen once. The V end lost 2 bases, the J end lost 3 bases, and 13 bases lay between the germline ends. Germline V gene data show CDR1 as LGHDT and CDR2 as YNNKEL (reference sequence). The CDR3 length is 15 residues. Source material: CD4+ T cells from PBMCs. This receptor was obtained from a human donor in good health. The chain joins TRBV3-1 to TRBJ2-5, with D unclear. The DNA of the CDR3 is TGTGCCAGCAGCCAAAACGCCCGGGCCGAAGAGACCCAGTACTTC. Translating it yields CASSQNARAEETQYF.